This TCR beta chain was obtained from a study of immune cell composition in non-small cell lung cancer. As regards this clone: Its antigen is not identified.

Germline V gene sequence: CDR1 SGHVS, CDR2 FQNEAQ. Trimming stripped 0 bases from V and 5 bases from J, with 22 bases between. This CDR3 spans 18 amino acids. General observations from the study: Roughly 75% of squamous and around 34% of adenocarcinoma cases had tumour-associated clones >0.5%.

The repertoire was sequenced with immunoSEQ multiplex PCR; TCRdb's copy has only in-frame clones and lacks some. Of roughly 8,700 clones in the sample, about two thirds were seen once. Normal lung sampling was at least 3 cm from the tumour, as distant as possible. Sequenced: non-adjacent lung tissue. The chain recombines TRBV7-8 with TRBJ2-5; D perhaps matches TRBD2 (7 bases). This TCR was recovered from a human donor with non-small cell lung cancer. CDR3 loop: CASSLAGPGGRPGETQYF. The CDR3 DNA reads TGTGCCAGCAGCTTAGCCGGACCGGGGGGCAGGCCGGGGGAGACCCAGTACTTC. The whole variable domain, remainder taken from reference TRBV7-8 and TRBJ2-5, is GAGVSQSPRYKVAKRGQDVALRCDPISGHVSLFWYQQALGQGPEFLTYFQNEAQLDKSGLPSDRFFAERPEGSVSTLKIQRTQQEDSAVYLCASSLAGPGGRPGETQYFGPGTRLLVL.